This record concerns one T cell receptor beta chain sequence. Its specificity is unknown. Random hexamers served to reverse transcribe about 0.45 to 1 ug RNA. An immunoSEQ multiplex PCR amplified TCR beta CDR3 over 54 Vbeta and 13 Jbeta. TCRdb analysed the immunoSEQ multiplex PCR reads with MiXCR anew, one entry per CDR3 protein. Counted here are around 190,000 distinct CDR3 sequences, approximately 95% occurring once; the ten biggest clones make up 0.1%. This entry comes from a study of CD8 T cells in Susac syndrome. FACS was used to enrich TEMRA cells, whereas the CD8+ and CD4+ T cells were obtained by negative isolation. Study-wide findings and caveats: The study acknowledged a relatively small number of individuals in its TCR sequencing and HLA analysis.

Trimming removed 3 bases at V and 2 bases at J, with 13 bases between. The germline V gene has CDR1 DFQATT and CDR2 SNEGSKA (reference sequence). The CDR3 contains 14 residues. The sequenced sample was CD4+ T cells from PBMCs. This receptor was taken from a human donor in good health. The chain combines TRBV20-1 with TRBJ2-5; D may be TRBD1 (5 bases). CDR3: CSASQIKGQETQYF. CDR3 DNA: TGCAGTGCTAGCCAGATCAAGGGGCAAGAGACCCAGTACTTC.